This is a list of T cell receptor beta chains from one sample in a study of T cells in Graves' hyperthyroidism and ophthalmopathy. A single record per CDR3 protein comes from TCRdb applying MiXCR to the multiplex PCR reads. The sample carries 700,000 or so distinct CDR3 sequences, 15% to 20% recorded once. The sequencing input was blood. The receptors derive from a man aged 18 to 30 with Graves' hyperthyroidism. The CDR3 runs from the conserved cysteine through the conserved F or W. The D gene is left open where the match is weak. Size values are once, few and many counts, or a class for expanded clones, and some rows have none.

TGTGCCAGCAGTCCGTGGGACACCGGTTACGAGCAGTACTTC | CASSPWDTGYEQYF | TRBJ2-7 | TRBV12-3/TRBV12-4 | - | many
TGTGCCAGCAGCTTAGATTCGAGCTACCCAGATACGCAGTATTTT | CASSLDSSYPDTQYF | TRBJ2-3 | TRBV11-2 | - | many
TGTGCCAGCACCCTTCAAGGACAGGGTGGGACCCGGTACTTC | CASTLQGQGGTRYF | TRBJ2-5 | TRBV12-3/TRBV12-4 | TRBD1 | once
TGTGCCAGCAGTTTCCTGTACTATGGCTACACCTTC | CASSFLYYGYTF | TRBJ1-2 | TRBV28 | - | many
TGTGCCAGCAGCCCGACTAGCGGGTGGGTCGATGAGCAGTTCTTC | CASSPTSGWVDEQFF | TRBJ2-1 | TRBV7-3 | TRBD2 | -
TGTGCCAGCAGTTCCCCACAGGCCGGCAATCAGCCCCAGCATTTT | CASSSPQAGNQPQHF | TRBJ1-5 | TRBV12-3/TRBV12-4 | - | many
TGCGCCAGCAGCCAAGATGCGCCGGACAGGGAACCCCTCGACTATGGCTACACCTTC | CASSQDAPDREPLDYGYTF | TRBJ1-2 | TRBV4-3 | TRBD1 | -
TGCAGTGCTATTTCAGCGAGGGCAGGTCAGCCCCAGCATTTT | CSAISARAGQPQHF | TRBJ1-5 | TRBV20-1 | - | few
TGTGCCAGCAGCGGCGCGGGGGCGCCCTCGGGCGGGGAGCTGTTTTTT | CASSGAGAPSGGELFF | TRBJ2-2 | TRBV9 | - | -
TGTGCCAGCAGCTTAACGAGGGACGCATTCACCGGGGAGCTGTTTTTT | CASSLTRDAFTGELFF | TRBJ2-2 | TRBV11-3 | - | -
TGTGCCAGCACCCCCGCGAGCGAGAACAATGAGCAGTTCTTC | CASTPASENNEQFF | TRBJ2-1 | TRBV28 | - | few
TGTGCCAGCAGTTACTCAGAGAGTGAGCAGTACTTC | CASSYSESEQYF | TRBJ2-7 | TRBV6-6 | - | -
TGTGCCAGCAGCCAAGATTTGACTAGCAGCTCCTACGAGCAGTACTTC | CASSQDLTSSSYEQYF | TRBJ2-7 | TRBV3-1 | TRBD2 | -
TGTGCCAGCTCACCACCAAACAGGGATAACTATGGCTACACCTTC | CASSPPNRDNYGYTF | TRBJ1-2 | TRBV18 | - | many
TGTGCCAGCGAGGGGTCGCCGGGGGAGCAGTTCTTC | CASEGSPGEQFF | TRBJ2-1 | TRBV28 | - | many
TGTGCCAGCCTGACGGACATCCAAGAGACCCAGTACTTC | CASLTDIQETQYF | TRBJ2-5 | TRBV7-9 | - | few
TGTGCCAGTAGTCCTTTCACCGGGACGCATAACAATGAGCAGTTCTTC | CASSPFTGTHNNEQFF | TRBJ2-1 | TRBV19 | - | few
TGTGCCAGCAGTTACTTCTACAGGGTCGTTTCCTACAATGAGCAGTTCTTC | CASSYFYRVVSYNEQFF | TRBJ2-1 | TRBV6-5 | - | few
TGTGCCAGCAGCTTAGAGGAAGGCCACTACGAGCAGTACTTC | CASSLEEGHYEQYF | TRBJ2-7 | TRBV7-6 | - | -
TGTGCCAGCAGTTTGGGGGCGATGAACACTGAAGCTTTCTTT | CASSLGAMNTEAFF | TRBJ1-1 | TRBV27 | - | many
TGTGCCAGCAGTTTAGGTGGCGGGACTAGCGGGAGGATTTACGAGCAGTACTTC | CASSLGGGTSGRIYEQYF | TRBJ2-7 | TRBV27 | TRBD2 | many
TGTGCCAGCAGTTACGCAGGGGGCGCAGGATCAGATACGCAGTATTTT | CASSYAGGAGSDTQYF | TRBJ2-3 | TRBV6-6 | TRBD1 | -
TGTGCCAGCAGTTCCCCCCAGGGGATTTATGGCTACACCTTC | CASSSPQGIYGYTF | TRBJ1-2 | TRBV28 | - | many
TGTGCCAGCAGCGCCTCCCCTCTGGGCGAGCAGTACTTC | CASSASPLGEQYF | TRBJ2-7 | TRBV9 | - | -
TGTGCCAGCAGTTATGGGCCCTATGGTGGCAAAAACATTCAGTACTTC | CASSYGPYGGKNIQYF | TRBJ2-4 | TRBV6-5 | - | -